Described below is a single T cell receptor (beta chain) sequence and its context. An assay was performed, and its level was deep. The repertoire was sequenced with immunoSEQ multiplex PCR; TCRdb's copy has only in-frame clones and lacks some. This sample has under 1,100,000 clones, with 75% to 80% found just once. This specimen belongs to a study of shared clonotypes between healthy human individuals. Between the trimmed V and J ends, which lost 3 bases and 0 bases, there was a span of 9 bases. The germline gives CDR1 SEHNR, CDR2 FQNEAQ (reference sequence). The length of the CDR3 is 15 residues. This chain uses TRBV7-9 with TRBJ1-3; TRBD1 might be the D (6 bases). The receptor comes from a man younger than 35 in good health. Some clones in this sample may be carry-over from other donors' samples. Input material: memory CD4+ T cells from PBMCs. Subset in this sample: CD45RA-negative fraction. Here the CDR3 DNA reads TGTGCCAGCAGCTTGGACAGTCTCTCTGGAAACACCATATATTTT. The encoded protein is CASSLDSLSGNTIYF.